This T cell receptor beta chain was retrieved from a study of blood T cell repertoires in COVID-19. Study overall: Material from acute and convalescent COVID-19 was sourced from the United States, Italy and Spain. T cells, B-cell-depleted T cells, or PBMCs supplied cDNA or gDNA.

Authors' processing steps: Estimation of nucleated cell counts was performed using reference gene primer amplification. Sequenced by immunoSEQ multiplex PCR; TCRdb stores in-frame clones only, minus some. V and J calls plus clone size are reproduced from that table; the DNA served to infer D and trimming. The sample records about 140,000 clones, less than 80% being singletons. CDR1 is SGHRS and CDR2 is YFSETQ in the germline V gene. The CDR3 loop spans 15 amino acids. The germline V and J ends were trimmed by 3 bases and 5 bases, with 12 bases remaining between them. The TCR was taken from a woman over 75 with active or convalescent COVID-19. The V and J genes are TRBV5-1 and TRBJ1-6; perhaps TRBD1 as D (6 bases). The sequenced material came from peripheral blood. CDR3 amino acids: CASSSGVDNNSPLHF. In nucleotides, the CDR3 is TGCGCCAGCAGCTCAGGGGTAGATAATAATTCACCCCTCCACTTT.